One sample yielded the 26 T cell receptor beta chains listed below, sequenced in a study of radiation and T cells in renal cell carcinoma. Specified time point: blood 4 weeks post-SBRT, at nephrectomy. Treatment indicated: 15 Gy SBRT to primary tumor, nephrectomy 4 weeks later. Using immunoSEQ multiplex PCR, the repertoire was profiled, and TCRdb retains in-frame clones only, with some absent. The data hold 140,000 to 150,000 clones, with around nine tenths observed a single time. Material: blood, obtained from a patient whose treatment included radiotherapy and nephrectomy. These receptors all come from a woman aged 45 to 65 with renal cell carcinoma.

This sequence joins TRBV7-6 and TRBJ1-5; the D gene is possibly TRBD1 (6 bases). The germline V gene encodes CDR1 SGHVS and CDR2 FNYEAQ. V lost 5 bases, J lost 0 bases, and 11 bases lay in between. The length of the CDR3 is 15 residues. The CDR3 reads CASSLGHFSNQPQHF. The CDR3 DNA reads TGTGCCAGCAGCCTGGGACACTTTAGCAATCAGCCCCAGCATTTT.

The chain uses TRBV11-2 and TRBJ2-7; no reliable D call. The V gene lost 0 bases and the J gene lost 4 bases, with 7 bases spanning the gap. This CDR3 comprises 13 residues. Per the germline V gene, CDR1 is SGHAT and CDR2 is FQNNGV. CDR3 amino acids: CASSLDRQYEQYF. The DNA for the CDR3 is TGTGCCAGCAGCTTAGATCGCCAGTACGAGCAGTACTTC. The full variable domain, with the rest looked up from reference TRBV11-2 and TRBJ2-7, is EAGVAQSPRYKIIEKRQSVAFWCNPISGHATLYWYQQILGQGPKLLIQFQNNGVVDDSQLPKDRFSAERLKGVDSTLKIQPAKLEDSAVYLCASSLDRQYEQYFGPGTRLTVT.

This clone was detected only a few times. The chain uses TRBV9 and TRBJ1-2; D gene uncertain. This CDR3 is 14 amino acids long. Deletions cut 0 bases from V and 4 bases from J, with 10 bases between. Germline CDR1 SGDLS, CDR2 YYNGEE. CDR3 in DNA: TGTGCCAGCAGCGTAGAAGTTGGAGGCTATGGCTACACCTTC. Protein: CASSVEVGGYGYTF.

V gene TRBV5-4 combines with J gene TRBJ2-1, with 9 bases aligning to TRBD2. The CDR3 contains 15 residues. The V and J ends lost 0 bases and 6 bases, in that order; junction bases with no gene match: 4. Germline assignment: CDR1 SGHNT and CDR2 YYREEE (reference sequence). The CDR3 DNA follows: TGTGCCAGCAGCTTGGAAGCGGGGGGCCCCAATGAGCAGTTCTTC. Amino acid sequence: CASSLEAGGPNEQFF.

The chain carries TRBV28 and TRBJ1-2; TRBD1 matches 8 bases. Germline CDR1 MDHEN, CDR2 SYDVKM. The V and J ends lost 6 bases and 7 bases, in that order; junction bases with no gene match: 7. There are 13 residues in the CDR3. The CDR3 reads CASRLDRVRGYTF. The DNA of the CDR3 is TGTGCCAGCAGACTGGACAGGGTCCGTGGCTACACCTTC.

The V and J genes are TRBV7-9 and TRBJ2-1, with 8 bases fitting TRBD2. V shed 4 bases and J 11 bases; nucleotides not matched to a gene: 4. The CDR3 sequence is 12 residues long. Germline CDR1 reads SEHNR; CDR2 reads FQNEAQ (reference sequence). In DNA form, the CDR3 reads TGTGCCAGCAGCTCGGATAGCGGGAAGCAGTTCTTC. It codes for CASSSDSGKQFF.

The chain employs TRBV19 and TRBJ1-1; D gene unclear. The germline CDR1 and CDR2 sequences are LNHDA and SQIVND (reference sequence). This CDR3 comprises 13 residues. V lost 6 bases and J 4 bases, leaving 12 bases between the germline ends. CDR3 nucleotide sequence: TGTGCCAGTAGGGCAAACTATGGCACTGAAGCTTTCTTT. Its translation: CASRANYGTEAFF.

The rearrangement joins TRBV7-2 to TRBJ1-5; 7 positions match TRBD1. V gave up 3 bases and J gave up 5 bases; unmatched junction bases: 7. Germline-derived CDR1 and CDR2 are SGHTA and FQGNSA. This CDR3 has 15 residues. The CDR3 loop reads CASSFRGNPDQPQHF. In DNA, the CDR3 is TGTGCCAGCAGCTTCAGGGGGAACCCCGATCAGCCCCAGCATTTT.

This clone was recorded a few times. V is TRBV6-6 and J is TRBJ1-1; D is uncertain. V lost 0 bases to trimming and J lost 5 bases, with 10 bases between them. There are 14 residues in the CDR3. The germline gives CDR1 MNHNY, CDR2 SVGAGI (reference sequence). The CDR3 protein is CASSYSNFRTEAFF. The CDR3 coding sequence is TGTGCCAGCAGTTACTCGAATTTCCGGACTGAAGCTTTCTTT.

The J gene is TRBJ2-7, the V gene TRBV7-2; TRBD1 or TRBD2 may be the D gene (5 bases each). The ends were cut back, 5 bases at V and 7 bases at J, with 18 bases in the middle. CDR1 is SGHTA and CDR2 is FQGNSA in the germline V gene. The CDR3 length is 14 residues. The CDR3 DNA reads TGTGCCAGCAGCAAAAGCGGCAGGGATTGGGAGCAGTACTTC. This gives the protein CASSKSGRDWEQYF.

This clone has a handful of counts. The CDR3 loop reads CATLRVSGRNTEAFF. The CDR3 DNA follows: TGTGCCACCTTAAGGGTCTCCGGGAGGAACACTGAAGCTTTCTTT. The gene calls are TRBV30 and TRBJ1-1; D not resolved. V was cut by 8 bases and J by 1 base, with 20 bases left in between. The germline V gene encodes CDR1 GTSNPN and CDR2 SVGIG (reference sequence). The CDR3 loop spans 15 amino acids.

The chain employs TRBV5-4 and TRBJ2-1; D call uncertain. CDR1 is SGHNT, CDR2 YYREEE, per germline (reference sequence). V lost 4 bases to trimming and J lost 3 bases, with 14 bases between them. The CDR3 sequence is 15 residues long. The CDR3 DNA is TGTGCCAGCAGCCCAAAACGTACTGACTACAATGAGCAGTTCTTC. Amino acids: CASSPKRTDYNEQFF.

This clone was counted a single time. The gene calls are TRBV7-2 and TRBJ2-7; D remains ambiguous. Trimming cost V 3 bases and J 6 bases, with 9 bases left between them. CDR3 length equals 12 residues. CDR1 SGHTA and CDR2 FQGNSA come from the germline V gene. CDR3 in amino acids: CASSLPGSEQYF. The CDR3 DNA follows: TGTGCCAGCAGCTTGCCCGGCAGCGAGCAGTACTTC.

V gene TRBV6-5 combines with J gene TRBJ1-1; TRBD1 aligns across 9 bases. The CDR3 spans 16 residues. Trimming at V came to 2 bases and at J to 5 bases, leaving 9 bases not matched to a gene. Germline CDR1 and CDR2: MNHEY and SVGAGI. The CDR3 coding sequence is TGTGCCAGCAGTTACCGGTCCACAGGGGGCTGGACTGAAGCTTTCTTT. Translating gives CASSYRSTGGWTEAFF.

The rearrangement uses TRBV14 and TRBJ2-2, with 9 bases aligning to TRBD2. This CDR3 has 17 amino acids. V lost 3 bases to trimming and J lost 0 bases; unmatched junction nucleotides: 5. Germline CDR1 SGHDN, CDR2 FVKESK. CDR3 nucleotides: TGTGCCAGCAGCCACGGGCTAGCGGGATCGAACACCGGGGAGCTGTTTTTT. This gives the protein CASSHGLAGSNTGELFF.

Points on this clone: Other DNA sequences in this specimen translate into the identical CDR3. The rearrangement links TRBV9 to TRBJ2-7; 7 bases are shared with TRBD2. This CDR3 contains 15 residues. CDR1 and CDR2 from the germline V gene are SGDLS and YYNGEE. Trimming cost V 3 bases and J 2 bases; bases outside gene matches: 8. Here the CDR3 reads CASSAGLDVAYEQYF. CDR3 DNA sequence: TGTGCCAGCAGCGCCGGACTAGACGTGGCCTACGAGCAGTACTTC.

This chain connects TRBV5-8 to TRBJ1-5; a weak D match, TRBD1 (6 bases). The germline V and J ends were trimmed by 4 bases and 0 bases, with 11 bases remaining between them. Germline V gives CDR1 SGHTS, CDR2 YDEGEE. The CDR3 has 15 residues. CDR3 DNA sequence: TGTGCCAGCAGCCAGGGGCCTAATAGCAATCAGCCCCAGCATTTT. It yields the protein CASSQGPNSNQPQHF.

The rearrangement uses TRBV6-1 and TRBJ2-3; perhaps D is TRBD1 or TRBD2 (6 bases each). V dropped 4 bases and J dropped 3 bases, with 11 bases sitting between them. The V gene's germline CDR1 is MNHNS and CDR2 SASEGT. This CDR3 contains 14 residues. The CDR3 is CASSATRGTDTQYF. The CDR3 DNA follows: TGTGCCAGCAGTGCGACTAGGGGGACAGATACGCAGTATTTT.

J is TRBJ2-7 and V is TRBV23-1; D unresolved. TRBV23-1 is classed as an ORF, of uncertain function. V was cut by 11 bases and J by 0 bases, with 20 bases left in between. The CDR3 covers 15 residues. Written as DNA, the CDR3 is TGCGCCCACCGACCAGCCCAGCATCTCTCCTACGAGCAGTACTTC. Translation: CAHRPAQHLSYEQYF.

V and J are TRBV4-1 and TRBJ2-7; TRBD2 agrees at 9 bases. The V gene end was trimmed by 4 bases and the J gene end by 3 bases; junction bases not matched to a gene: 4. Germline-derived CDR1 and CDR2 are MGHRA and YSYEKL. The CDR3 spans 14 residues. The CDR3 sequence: CASSPGLANYEQYF. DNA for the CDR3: TGCGCCAGCAGCCCCGGACTAGCGAACTACGAGCAGTACTTC.

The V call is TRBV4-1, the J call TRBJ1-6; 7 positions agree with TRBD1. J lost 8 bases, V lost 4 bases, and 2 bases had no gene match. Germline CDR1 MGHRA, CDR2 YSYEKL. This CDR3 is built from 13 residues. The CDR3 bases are TGCGCCAGCAGCCCGCAGGGGGATTCACCCCTCCACTTT. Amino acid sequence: CASSPQGDSPLHF.

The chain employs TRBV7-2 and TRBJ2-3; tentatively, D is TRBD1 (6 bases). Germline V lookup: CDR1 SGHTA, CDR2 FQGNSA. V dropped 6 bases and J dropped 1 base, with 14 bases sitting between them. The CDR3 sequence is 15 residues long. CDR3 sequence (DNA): TGTGCCAGCAGTCCTCAGGGGCGAGGCACAGATACGCAGTATTTT. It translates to CASSPQGRGTDTQYF.

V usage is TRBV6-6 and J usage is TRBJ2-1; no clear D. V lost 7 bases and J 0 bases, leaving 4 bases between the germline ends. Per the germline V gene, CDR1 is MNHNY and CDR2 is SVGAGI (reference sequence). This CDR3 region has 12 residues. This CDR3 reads CASTNSYNEQFF. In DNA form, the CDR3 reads TGTGCCAGCACCAACTCCTACAATGAGCAGTTCTTC.

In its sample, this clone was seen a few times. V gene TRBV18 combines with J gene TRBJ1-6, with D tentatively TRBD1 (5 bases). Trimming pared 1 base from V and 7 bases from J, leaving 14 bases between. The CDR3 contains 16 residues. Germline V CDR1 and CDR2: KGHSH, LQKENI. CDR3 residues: CASSPLSTGPNSPLHF. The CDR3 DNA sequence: TGTGCCAGCTCACCACTGTCAACAGGCCCCAATTCACCCCTCCACTTT.

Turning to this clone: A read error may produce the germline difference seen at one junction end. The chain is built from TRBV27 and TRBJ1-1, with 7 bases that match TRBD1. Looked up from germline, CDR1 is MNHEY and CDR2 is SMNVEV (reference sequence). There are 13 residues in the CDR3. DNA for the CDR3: TGTGCCAGCAGTCTATCGACAGGGTCTGAAGCTTTCTTT. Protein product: CASSLSTGSEAFF.

CDR3 in amino acids: CASSSSSVGWEGVLTF. The CDR3 nucleotides are TGTGCCAGCAGTTCCTCTTCCGTGGGATGGGAGGGCGTCCTGACTTTC. The chain couples TRBV27 to TRBJ2-6, with TRBD2 matching over 7 bases. V dropped 4 bases and J dropped 12; count of bases not matched to a gene: 15. This CDR3 has 16 amino acids. Germline CDR1 is MNHEY and CDR2 is SMNVEV (reference sequence).